This T cell receptor (beta chain) is drawn from a study of graft-versus-host responses after intestinal transplantation (dated by TCRdb to about 2021). At the level of the whole study: Recipients received multivisceral, liver-intestinal, or isolated intestinal transplants. Anti-thymocyte globulin induction was given to all recipients, followed by maintenance tacrolimus and steroids for two to four years. After intestinal transplantation, graft-versus-host and host-versus-graft alloreactive T cell clones in the graft, circulation and bone marrow were tracked using bulk TCR-beta CDR3 sequencing. To identify alloreactive clones, pre-transplant mixed lymphocyte reaction products were sequenced and compared with unstimulated pre-transplant donor and recipient T cells. Of the 20 to 25 intestinal transplant recipients enrolled in the cohort, one of whom was a retransplant, a few patients without pretransplant specimens were excluded. Donor T cell macrochimerism was defined as a peak of at least 4% donor T cells among recipient peripheral blood mononuclear cells. Rather than going through the commercial service, samples from a few later patients were sequenced in-house on an Illumina MiSeq and processed with MiXCR. General findings and caveats noted by the study authors: Conclusions were limited by the relatively low number and heterogeneity of intestinal transplant patients. Early after transplant, peak levels of circulating GvH clones were found to be associated with declines in HvG clones. In the allografts of patients with donor T cell macrochimerism, GvH to HvG T cell clonal ratios were high. GvH clones were detected in recipient bone marrow, and some of these GvH clones were observed earlier in ileal mucosa or blood, consistent with an intestinal mucosal origin.

The sample's time point label, in plain terms: cells obtained before transplantation from donor or recipient. CD3+CD4+ and CD3+CD8+ populations were FACS-sorted from unstimulated pre-transplant donor and recipient cells taken from spleen or lymph nodes. Of note for this clone: Its antigen has not been determined. Per-nucleotide qualities are absent, and no much larger clonotype sits a single base away.

Via the germline V gene (reference sequence), CDR1 is MNHEY and CDR2 SMNVEV. The CDR3 measures 14 amino acids from cysteine to phenylalanine. CDR3 DNA only is kept here, 42 bases in frame from base 1. V is shortened by 2 bases, J by 0 bases, and the region joining them spans 7 bases. The receptor library was made with the immunoSEQ multiplex PCR assay. For most patients, genomic DNA was isolated using the Qiagen DNeasy Blood and Tissue Kit and was shipped frozen to Adaptive Biotechnologies for TCR sequencing. High-throughput TCR-beta CDR3 sequencing of genomic DNA from most patients was performed by Adaptive Biotechnologies. Processing in the source paper ran as follows. Adaptive's ImmunoSEQ software was the source of the TCR sequencing data for roughly 19 patients, while a few other patients were processed with MiXCR and VDJtools. CD4 versus CD8 sorting errors were corrected by removing sequences found in both subsets at a frequency ratio below 5:1. CDR3 nucleotide sequences shared between donor and recipient were removed because the origin of such sequences could not be assigned. Alloreactive clones required at least 2-fold expansion over unstimulated cells and minimum CFSE-low frequency of 0.002% (template counts) or 0.001% (read counts). A clone was considered mappable if detected in the sequenced pre-transplant spleen, lymph node, or MLR CFSE-low populations of the donor or recipient. Cumulative frequency of alloreactive clones was calculated as a percentage of all sequences weighted by copy number. TCRdb re-hosts the immuneACCESS table, in-frame sequences only. Its copies lack some clones; in the studies checked, an unresolved V gene accounts for under half of them, and the cause for the rest is not known. The DNA gave D and trimming, while V, J and clone size come from that table. For this sample there are over 85,000 clones; over 80% appear just once. The ten largest make up roughly 0.49% of the sample.

The material sequenced was unstimulated CD8+ T cells sorted from spleen or lymph node cells, taken before intestinal transplant. This sequence originates from a human donor who received an intestinal transplant. The rearrangement combines TRBV27 with TRBJ1-1, with the D gene not clear enough to name. The bases read TGTGCCAGCAGTTTAAGCGGGGTGAACACTGAAGCTTTCTTT. It encodes CASSLSGVNTEAFF.